This passage covers 24 T cell receptor beta chains from one sample sequenced in a study of naive and memory T cell subsets. Study results and limitations: Naive repertoires, especially CD8, held a few larger clonotypes, possibly memory cells re-expressing CD45RA.

An equimolar mix of two oligonucleotides served as the beta constant-region primer for TRBC1 and TRBC2. Nested alpha and beta constant-region primers with the SP2 primer drove four PCR rounds on ligated cDNA. TCRdb used MiXCR to reprocess the UMI-ligation and nested PCR reads, holding one entry per CDR3 protein. The sample includes 120,000 to 150,000 distinct CDR3 sequences, under 25% of them seen just once. The antigens these receptors bind are not known. Sequenced: naive CD4+ T cells from blood. These receptors all stem from a human donor in good health.

This clonotype has only a few counts. The rearrangement uses TRBV6-5 and TRBJ2-7, with D possibly being TRBD1 (6 bases). V lost 5 bases, J lost 2 bases, and 10 bases lay in between. CDR3 length equals 13 residues. Per the germline V gene, CDR1 is MNHEY and CDR2 is SVGAGI. The DNA for the CDR3 is TGTGCCAGCAGTCAAGGACAGCCCTACGAGCAGTACTTC. Its protein product is CASSQGQPYEQYF.

The chain is built from TRBV7-9 and TRBJ1-2; D is undetermined. Germline values: CDR1 SEHNR, CDR2 FQNEAQ (reference sequence). CDR3 length: 15 residues. V lost 5 bases to trimming and J lost 1 base, with 14 bases between them. CDR3 protein: CASSPRHDFNYGYTF. CDR3 bases: TGTGCCAGCAGCCCCCGACACGATTTTAACTATGGCTACACCTTC.

The gene calls are TRBV3-1 and TRBJ2-7; a weak D match, TRBD2 (6 bases). CDR3 length: 14 amino acids. Trimming pared 3 bases from V and 7 bases from J, leaving 16 bases between. Germline V gives CDR1 LGHDT, CDR2 YNNKEL (reference sequence). For the CDR3, the DNA is TGTGCCAGCAGCCAGGGACTCCTACCTGGGGAGCAGTACTTC. Residues: CASSQGLLPGEQYF.

The rearrangement uses TRBV20-1 and TRBJ2-1; 10 nucleotides align to TRBD1. The CDR3 totals 15 residues. Germline V gene lookup returns CDR1 DFQATT and CDR2 SNEGSKA (reference sequence). Trimming cost V 3 bases and J 5 bases; bases outside gene matches: 7. Written as DNA, the CDR3 is TGCAGTGCTAGGGTGACAGGGGGCGACCACAATGAGCAGTTCTTC. It specifies CSARVTGGDHNEQFF.

This clonotype occurred a few times. The chain is built from TRBV20-1 and TRBJ2-4; 7 bases fit TRBD2. Losses at the gene ends were 5 bases for V and 8 bases for J; bases not matched to a gene: 15. The germline gives CDR1 DFQATT, CDR2 SNEGSKA (reference sequence). The CDR3 has 15 residues. The CDR3 DNA sequence: TGCAGTGCTGAACCAGCGGGACGTTTGGGGGACATTCAGTACTTC. It encodes CSAEPAGRLGDIQYF.

The gene calls are TRBV29-1 and TRBJ2-5, with a possible D match to TRBD2 (7 bases). Trimming removed 7 bases at V and 2 bases at J, with 17 bases between. The CDR3 contains 14 residues. CDR1 and CDR2 from the germline V gene are SQVTM and ANQGSEA. CDR3 DNA: TGCAGCGGCGCCCGGGGGGCGGCACAAGAGACCCAGTACTTC. Translated: CSGARGAAQETQYF.

This clonotype showed up just a few times. The rearrangement joins TRBV7-9 to TRBJ1-6; 8 bases line up with TRBD1. This CDR3 region has 15 residues. V was clipped by 2 bases and J by 7 bases; unmatched bases: 4. Germline CDR1 is SEHNR and CDR2 is FQNEAQ (reference sequence). The CDR3 is CASSLPGQVNSPLHF. CDR3 nucleotide sequence: TGTGCCAGCAGCTTACCGGGACAGGTCAATTCACCCCTCCACTTT.

Ten or more counts support this clonotype. J is TRBJ2-6 and V is TRBV5-1; D gene unclear. Trimming pared 0 bases from V and 0 bases from J, leaving 1 base between. Per the germline V gene, CDR1 is SGHRS and CDR2 is YFSETQ. The CDR3 is 14 residues long. The CDR3 loop reads CASSLASGANVLTF. In nucleotides, the CDR3 is TGCGCCAGCAGCTTGGCCTCTGGGGCCAACGTCCTGACTTTC.

This chain links TRBV6-5 with TRBJ2-7; 13 bases are shared with TRBD2. Germline values: CDR1 MNHEY, CDR2 SVGAGI. J gave up 3 bases and V 5 bases, and 4 bases lay outside the gene matches. The CDR3 consists of 15 residues. Here the CDR3 reads CASSQLAGGGYEQYF. The CDR3 DNA follows: TGTGCCAGCAGTCAACTAGCGGGAGGGGGCTACGAGCAGTACTTC.

In this sample, this clonotype turned up a few times. The chain employs TRBV6-5 and TRBJ2-1; 9 bases agree with TRBD2. The V and J ends lost 8 bases and 6 bases, in that order; junction bases with no gene match: 8. The CDR3 runs 14 residues. Germline V gene sequence: CDR1 MNHEY, CDR2 SVGAGI. CDR3 nucleotides: TGTGCCAGCGGGCCGAGACTAGCGGTCAATGAGCAGTTCTTC. Translating it yields CASGPRLAVNEQFF.

This clonotype was seen more than once but under ten times. V usage is TRBV10-3 and J usage is TRBJ2-1; D might be TRBD1 (8 bases). V lost 2 bases and J lost 10, with 30 bases in between. The germline V gene encodes CDR1 ENHRY and CDR2 SYGVKD. The CDR3 has 19 amino acids. The CDR3 DNA sequence: TGTGCCATCAGTGAGCCAAACCTACAACAGGGGGGGATTACAAAAGAGCAGTTCTTC. It is translated as CAISEPNLQQGGITKEQFF.

This clonotype was seen ten or more times. V is TRBV4-1 and J is TRBJ2-7; a possible D gene is TRBD2 (5 bases). The CDR3 covers 18 residues. V was shortened by 1 base and J by 0 bases, with 19 bases between the two germline ends. In germline, CDR1 is MGHRA, CDR2 YSYEKL. This chain's CDR3 is CASSQGPLGAGSSYEQYF. In nucleotides, the CDR3 is TGCGCCAGCAGCCAAGGACCCCTGGGTGCGGGCAGCTCCTACGAGCAGTACTTC.

This clonotype has only a few counts. This chain links TRBV7-2 with TRBJ1-2, with no clear D. The CDR3 covers 12 residues. Germline V lookup: CDR1 SGHTA, CDR2 FQGNSA. Trimming left V 0 bases short and J 7 bases short, with 6 bases between. The DNA for the CDR3 is TGTGCCAGCAGCTTAGCGAACGCTGGCTACACCTTC. Its translation is CASSLANAGYTF. Using reference TRBV7-2 and TRBJ1-2 for the parts outside the CDR3, the full variable domain is GAGVSQSPSNKVTEKGKDVELRCDPISGHTALYWYRQSLGQGLEFLIYFQGNSAPDKSGLPSDRFSAERTGGSVSTLTIQRTQQEDSAVYLCASSLANAGYTFGSGTRLTVV.

This clonotype was seen a handful of times. The chain is built from TRBV7-9 and TRBJ1-6; 8 bases match TRBD1. CDR3 length equals 16 residues. Per the germline V gene, CDR1 is SEHNR and CDR2 is FQNEAQ (reference sequence). Trimming removed 3 bases from V and 6 bases from J; junction bases left unmatched: 7. The CDR3 bases are TGTGCCAGCAGCTTGGGTCTTGGACAGGGTAATTCACCCCTCCACTTT. Translating gives CASSLGLGQGNSPLHF. The complete variable domain, with remaining parts taken from reference TRBV7-9 and TRBJ1-6, reads DTGVSQNPRHKITKRGQNVTFRCDPISEHNRLYWYRQTLGQGPEFLTYFQNEAQLEKSRLLSDRFSAERPKGSFSTLEIQRTEQGDSAMYLCASSLGLGQGNSPLHFGNGTRLTVT.

This clonotype was seen only a few times. The chain carries TRBV19 and TRBJ2-7; no reliable D call. This CDR3 has 15 residues. Germline-derived CDR1 and CDR2 are LNHDA and SQIVND (reference sequence). The ends were cut back, 3 bases at V and 1 base at J, with 13 bases in the middle. This CDR3 is CASSMGSTQSYEQYF. The CDR3 DNA reads as TGTGCCAGTAGTATGGGGTCTACTCAATCCTACGAGCAGTACTTC.

This clonotype was picked up a small number of times. The chain employs TRBV7-9 and TRBJ1-4; 7 positions agree with TRBD1. After removal of 3 bases from V and 5 bases from J, the junction contained 3 bases not matched to a gene. Germline V CDR1 and CDR2: SEHNR, FQNEAQ (reference sequence). CDR3 length equals 14 residues. The CDR3, as DNA: TGTGCCAGCAGCTTGGGACAGCTGAATGAAAAACTGTTTTTT. As protein: CASSLGQLNEKLFF.

This sequence joins TRBV5-4 and TRBJ2-1, with 7 bases fitting TRBD2. The length of the CDR3 is 16 residues. The germline CDR1 and CDR2 sequences are SGHNT and YYREEE (reference sequence). Germline trimming cut 0 bases from V and 6 bases from J; bases unmatched to any gene: 9. The chain's CDR3 is CASSLEPRERTNEQFF. DNA of the CDR3: TGTGCCAGCAGCTTGGAGCCGCGGGAGAGAACCAATGAGCAGTTCTTC.

The rearrangement links TRBV6-5 to TRBJ1-2, with 10 positions matching TRBD1. Germline CDR1 MNHEY, CDR2 SVGAGI. This CDR3 is 14 amino acids long. V was clipped by 6 bases and J by 8 bases; unmatched bases: 9. The CDR3 sequence: CASRETGTGDGYTF. CDR3 nucleotides: TGTGCCAGCAGAGAAACCGGGACAGGGGACGGCTACACCTTC.

There are many counts of this clonotype. This chain links TRBV20-1 with TRBJ2-3, with unresolved D. Germline V lookup: CDR1 DFQATT, CDR2 SNEGSKA (reference sequence). This CDR3 region has 12 residues. V was shortened by 1 base and J by 6 bases, with 8 bases between the two germline ends. The CDR3 nucleotides are TGCAGTGCTAGAGTCTATGAGGATACGCAGTATTTT. It encodes CSARVYEDTQYF.

The chain combines TRBV6-6 with TRBJ2-7, with D hard to call. Trimming stripped 6 bases from V and 2 bases from J, with 14 bases between. Germline loops: CDR1 MNHNY, CDR2 SVGAGI (reference sequence). The CDR3 loop spans 14 amino acids. The CDR3 sequence is CASSSPGPTYEQYF. The CDR3 DNA is TGTGCCAGCAGCTCCCCAGGACCGACCTACGAGCAGTACTTC.

In this sample, this clonotype turned up a few times. The CDR3 is CASSSTSLAGGPTDTQYF. The CDR3 DNA reads as TGTGCCAGCAGTTCAACTTCGCTAGCGGGAGGGCCGACAGATACGCAGTATTTT. The chain carries TRBV12-3 or TRBV12-4 and TRBJ2-3, with TRBD2 matching 12 bases. This CDR3 is 18 amino acids long. V lost 4 bases to trimming and J lost 3 bases; unmatched junction nucleotides: 11.

This clonotype has just a few counts. The CDR3 DNA follows: TGCAGCGTTGATGACAGGAACACCGGGGAGCTGTTTTTT. Translating it yields CSVDDRNTGELFF. The genes are TRBV29-1 and TRBJ2-2; a weak D match, TRBD1 (5 bases). CDR3 length: 13 amino acids. V dropped 3 bases and J dropped 1 base, with 6 bases sitting between them. Germline V lookup: CDR1 SQVTM, CDR2 ANQGSEA.

The rearrangement joins TRBV20-1 to TRBJ2-7; a possible D gene is TRBD2 (6 bases). This CDR3 comprises 11 residues. The germline gives CDR1 DFQATT, CDR2 SNEGSKA (reference sequence). Trimming cost V 3 bases and J 6 bases, with 9 bases left between them. CDR3 bases: TGCAGTGCTAGCGGGAGCTCCGAGCAGTACTTC. This encodes CSASGSSEQYF.

The V gene is TRBV12-3 or TRBV12-4, the J gene TRBJ2-1; D is possibly TRBD2 (6 bases). The CDR3 contains 14 residues. V lost 5 bases to trimming and J lost 8 bases, with 16 bases between them. CDR3 residues: CASSRPGGGYEQFF. The CDR3 coding sequence is TGTGCCAGCAGTAGACCCGGGGGTGGGTATGAGCAGTTCTTC.